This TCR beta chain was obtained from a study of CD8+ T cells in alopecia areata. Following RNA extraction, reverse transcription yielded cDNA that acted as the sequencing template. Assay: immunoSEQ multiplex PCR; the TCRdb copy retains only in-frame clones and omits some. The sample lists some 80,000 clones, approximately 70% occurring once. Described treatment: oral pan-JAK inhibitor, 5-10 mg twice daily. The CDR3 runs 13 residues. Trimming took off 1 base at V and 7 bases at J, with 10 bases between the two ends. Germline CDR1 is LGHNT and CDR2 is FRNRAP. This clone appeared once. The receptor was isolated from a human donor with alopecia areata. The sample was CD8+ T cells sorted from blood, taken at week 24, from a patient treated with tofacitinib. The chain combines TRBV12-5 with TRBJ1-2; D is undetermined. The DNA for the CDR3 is TGTGCTAGTGGTTTGGCCGGGAGGGCTGGCTACACCTTC. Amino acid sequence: CASGLAGRAGYTF.